This T cell receptor (beta chain) was found in a study of blood T cell repertoires in COVID-19. The CDR3 covers 14 residues. Per germline, CDR1 SGHNT and CDR2 YYREEE (reference sequence). V lost 3 bases, J lost 5 bases, and 14 bases lay in between. The table came from immunoSEQ multiplex PCR; TCRdb's copy has only in-frame clones and leaves some out. The sample yields over 130,000 clones, about four fifths seen once. The chain links TRBV5-4 to TRBJ1-1; D may be TRBD1 (5 bases). This clonotype was sampled from a woman aged 60-70 years with acute or convalescent COVID-19. Sequencing was performed on peripheral blood. The DNA of the CDR3 is TGTGCCAGCAGCTCCCGGGGGGAAGGAACTGAAGCTTTCTTT. This translates into CASSSRGEGTEAFF.